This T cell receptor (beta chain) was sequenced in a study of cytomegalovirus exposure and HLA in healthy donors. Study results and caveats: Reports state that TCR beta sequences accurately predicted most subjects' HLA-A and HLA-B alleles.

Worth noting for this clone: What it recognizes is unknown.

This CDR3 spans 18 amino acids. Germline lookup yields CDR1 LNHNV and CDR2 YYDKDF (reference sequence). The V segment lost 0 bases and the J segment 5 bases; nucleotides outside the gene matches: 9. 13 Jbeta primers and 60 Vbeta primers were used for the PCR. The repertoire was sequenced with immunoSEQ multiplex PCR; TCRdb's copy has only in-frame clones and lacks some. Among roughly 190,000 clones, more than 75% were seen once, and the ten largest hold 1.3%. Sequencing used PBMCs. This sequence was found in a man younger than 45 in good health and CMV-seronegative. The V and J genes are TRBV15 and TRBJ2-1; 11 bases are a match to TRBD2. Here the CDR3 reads CATSRETVVSGGDNEQFF. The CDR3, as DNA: TGTGCCACCAGCAGAGAGACGGTCGTTAGCGGGGGGGACAATGAGCAGTTCTTC. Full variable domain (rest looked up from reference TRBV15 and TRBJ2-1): DAMVIQNPRYQVTQFGKPVTLSCSQTLNHNVMYWYQQKSSQAPKLLFHYYDKDFNNEADTPDNFQSRRPNTSFCFLDIRSPGLGDTAMYLCATSRETVVSGGDNEQFFGPGTRLTVL.